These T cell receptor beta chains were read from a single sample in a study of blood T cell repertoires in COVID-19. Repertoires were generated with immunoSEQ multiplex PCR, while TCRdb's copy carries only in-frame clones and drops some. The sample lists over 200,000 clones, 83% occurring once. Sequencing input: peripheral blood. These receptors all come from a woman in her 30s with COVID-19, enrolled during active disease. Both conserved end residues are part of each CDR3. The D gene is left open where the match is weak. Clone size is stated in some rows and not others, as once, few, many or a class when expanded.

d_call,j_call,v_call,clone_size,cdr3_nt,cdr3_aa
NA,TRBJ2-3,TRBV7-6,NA,TGTGCCAGCAGCCCGCCGACTGGCACAGATACGCAGTATTTT,CASSPPTGTDTQYF
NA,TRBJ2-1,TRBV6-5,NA,TGTGCCAGCAATCAAGGGGGGGGGAGTGAGCAGTTCTTC,CASNQGGGSEQFF
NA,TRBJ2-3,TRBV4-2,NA,TGTGCCAGCAGCAAAGAGAGGAGCACAGATACGCAGTATTTT,CASSKERSTDTQYF
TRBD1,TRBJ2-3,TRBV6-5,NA,TGTGCCAGCAGAGGGGGCATTAAGCTCGATACGCAGTATTTT,CASRGGIKLDTQYF
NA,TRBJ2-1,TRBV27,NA,TGTGCCAGCAGTTTTGGAGAGTCCTACAATGAGCAGTTCTTC,CASSFGESYNEQFF
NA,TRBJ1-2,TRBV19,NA,TGTGCCAGTAGCTCGGGACCGGGAGAAGGCTATGGCTACACCTTC,CASSSGPGEGYGYTF
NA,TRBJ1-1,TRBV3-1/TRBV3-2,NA,TGTGCCAGCAGCCAAGCGGGATTCGACACTGAAGCTTTCTTT,CASSQAGFDTEAFF
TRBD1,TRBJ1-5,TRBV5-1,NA,TGCGCCAGCAGCTTCGAGGGACAGAAAAATCAGCCCCAGCATTTT,CASSFEGQKNQPQHF
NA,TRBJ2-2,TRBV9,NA,TGTGCCAGCAGCGTAGTAGGCGGGGGCCCCTACACCGGGGAGCTGTTTTTT,CASSVVGGGPYTGELFF
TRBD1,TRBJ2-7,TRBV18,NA,TGTGCCAGCTCACCCGGGACAGAAACCTACGAGCAGTACTTC,CASSPGTETYEQYF
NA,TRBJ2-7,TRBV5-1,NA,TGCGCCAGCAGGCTGGGGGGGACAGGCGGCGAGCAGTACTTC,CASRLGGTGGEQYF
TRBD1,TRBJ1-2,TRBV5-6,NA,TGTGCCAGCAGCTTGGGGACAGGGTCCTTCGGCTACACCTTC,CASSLGTGSFGYTF
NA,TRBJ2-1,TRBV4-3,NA,TGCGCCAGCAGCCAAGATGGCAGGCACAATGAGCAGTTCTTC,CASSQDGRHNEQFF
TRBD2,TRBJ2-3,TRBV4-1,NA,TGCGCCAGCAGCCAAGATAGGTGGACTAGCGGGGGTAGCACAGATACGCAGTATTTT,CASSQDRWTSGGSTDTQYF
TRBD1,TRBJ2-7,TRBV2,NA,TGTGCCAGCAGTGAGGACAGGTCCTCCGAGCAGTACTTC,CASSEDRSSEQYF
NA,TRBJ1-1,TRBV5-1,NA,TGCGCCAGCAGTACGGGTGTGGGCACTGAAGCTTTCTTT,CASSTGVGTEAFF
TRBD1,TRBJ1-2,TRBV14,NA,TGTGCCAGCAGCCAAGACCGGACAGGAAAGTATGGCTACACCTTC,CASSQDRTGKYGYTF
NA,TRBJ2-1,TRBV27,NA,TGTGCCAGCAGTTTACTCCGTCCGGTGGAGGCGTCCTACAATGAGCAGTTCTTC,CASSLLRPVEASYNEQFF
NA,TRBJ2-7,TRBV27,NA,TGTGCCAGCAGTTTGCGCGGATACTACGAGCAGTACTTC,CASSLRGYYEQYF
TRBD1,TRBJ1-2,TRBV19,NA,TGTGCCAGTAGTACGACAGGGGAATATGGCTACACCTTC,CASSTTGEYGYTF
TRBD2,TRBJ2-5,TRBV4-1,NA,TGCGCCAGCACCCCCTACGGGGGGGCCGGGGAGACCCAGTACTTC,CASTPYGGAGETQYF
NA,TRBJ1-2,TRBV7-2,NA,TGTGCCAGCAGCAGATCCAGAGACCTGGGGCCCTATGGCTACACCTTC,CASSRSRDLGPYGYTF
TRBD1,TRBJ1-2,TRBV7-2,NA,TGTGCCAGCAGCTTAGTCCTGACAGGGCAGCGGGGCTACACCTTC,CASSLVLTGQRGYTF
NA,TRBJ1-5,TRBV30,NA,TGTGCCTGGAGTCCCCTACTGGGCAATCAGCCCCAGCATTTT,CAWSPLLGNQPQHF
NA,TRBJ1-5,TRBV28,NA,TGTGCCAGCATTCCGGGACAAAATCAGCCCCAGCATTTT,CASIPGQNQPQHF
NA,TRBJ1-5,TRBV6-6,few,TGTGCCAGCAGTCCAGGGTCCCCGGCTCAGCCCCAGCATTTT,CASSPGSPAQPQHF
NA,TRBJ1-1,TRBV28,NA,TGTGCCAGCGCAGGATTGGAGGGGTTGAACACTGAAGCTTTCTTT,CASAGLEGLNTEAFF
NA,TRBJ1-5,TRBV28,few,TGTGCCAGCAGGGGGGCTACAGGAGTGGGGCCCCAGCATTTT,CASRGATGVGPQHF
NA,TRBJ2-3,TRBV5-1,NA,TGCGCCAGCAGCCCGAGGGGGGGGCTCACAGATACGCAGTATTTT,CASSPRGGLTDTQYF
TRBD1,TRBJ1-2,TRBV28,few,TGTGCCAGCAGTCCAGGACAGGGCGACTATGGCTACACCTTC,CASSPGQGDYGYTF
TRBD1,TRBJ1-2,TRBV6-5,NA,TGTGCCAGCACGCAGGGGGCGTTTTATGGCTACACCTTC,CASTQGAFYGYTF